This paragraph covers one TCR beta chain sequence. Its antigen is unknown. Included as multiple sclerosis controls were treatment-naive patients who had stable or active relapsing-remitting disease. Purification of the CD8+ and CD4+ T cells relied on negative isolation, and TEMRA cells underwent FACS enrichment. Reverse transcription of 0.5 to 1 ug RNA was performed with random hexamers. The amplification used immunoSEQ multiplex PCR on TCR beta CDR3; it spanned 54 Vbeta and 13 Jbeta. One entry per CDR3 protein results from TCRdb running MiXCR on the immunoSEQ multiplex PCR reads. The sample shows about 430,000 distinct CDR3 sequences, around 83% of them seen only once. Germline assignment: CDR1 GTSNPN and CDR2 SVGIG (reference sequence). Trimming left V 0 bases short and J 5 bases short, with 16 bases between. This CDR3 has 15 amino acids. This specimen belongs to a study of CD8 T cells in Susac syndrome. Study-wide points: The number of individuals included in the study's TCR sequencing and HLA analysis was acknowledged as relatively small.

The TCR originated in a human donor with multiple sclerosis. The genes are TRBV30 and TRBJ2-5, with D perhaps matching TRBD2 (6 bases). The sequencing sample was made of CD8+ T cells from PBMCs. The CDR3 region is CAWSVLGGLGETQYF. In nucleotides, the CDR3 is TGTGCCTGGAGTGTATTAGGAGGGCTGGGGGAGACCCAGTACTTC.